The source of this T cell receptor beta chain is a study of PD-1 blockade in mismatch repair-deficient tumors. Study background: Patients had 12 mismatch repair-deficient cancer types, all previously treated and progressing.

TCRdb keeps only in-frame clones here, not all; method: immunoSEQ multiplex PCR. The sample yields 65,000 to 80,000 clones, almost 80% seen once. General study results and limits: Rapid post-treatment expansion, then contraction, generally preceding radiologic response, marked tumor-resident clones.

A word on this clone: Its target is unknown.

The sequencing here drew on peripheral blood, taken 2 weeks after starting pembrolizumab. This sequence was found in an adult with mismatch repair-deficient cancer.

CDR3 protein: CSVTLLSTDTQYF. As DNA, the CDR3 is TGCAGCGTCACACTCTTGAGCACAGATACGCAGTATTTT. The V and J genes are TRBV29-1 and TRBJ2-3; no definite D call. The CDR3 has 13 amino acids. Trimming removed 6 bases at V and 0 bases at J, with 10 bases between. The germline V gene has CDR1 SQVTM and CDR2 ANQGSEA.